A selection of T cell receptor beta chains follows, all from one sample in a study of T cell responses to AZD1222 COVID-19 vaccine. The protocol was immunoSEQ multiplex PCR, while the TCRdb copy is restricted to in-frame clones and leaves out a portion. The profile shows some 140,000 clones, about four fifths of them singletons. The sample here was peripheral blood, taken on day 0 of AZD1222 vaccination. The receptors stem from an adult in good health. Each CDR3 is given with its conserved first and last residue. For some rows the clone size is stated as once, few or many, or as a class when expanded; others skip it.

j_gene	v_gene	abundance	CDR3aa
TRBJ2-5	TRBV5-1	.	CASSDSYQETQYF
TRBJ1-2	TRBV19	.	CASSILGDSFYGYTF
TRBJ2-4	TRBV30	.	CAWSTGRDIQYF
TRBJ1-4	TRBV14	.	CASSPRRTTTNEKLFF
TRBJ1-1	TRBV6-5	.	CASSLTGVNTEAFF
TRBJ2-7	TRBV7-2	.	CASSLATGYYEQYF
TRBJ2-2	TRBV7-3	.	CASSLASGAGELFF
TRBJ1-5	TRBV24-1	.	CATSKTASNQPQHF
TRBJ1-5	TRBV2	once	CAGSQGRGNQPQHF
TRBJ1-5	TRBV6-4	.	CASSETGYQPQHF
TRBJ2-2	TRBV5-1	.	CASSLTGVGVTGELFF
TRBJ1-1	TRBV14	.	CASSQELTTEAFF
TRBJ1-3	TRBV5-1	.	CASSLAGVTGNTIYF
TRBJ2-2	TRBV6-1	few	CASSEQGDTGELFF
TRBJ1-1	TRBV14	.	CASSQVGTQPNTEAFF
TRBJ1-2	TRBV5-5	.	CASSPRGGYGYTF
TRBJ1-3	TRBV6-1	.	CASSEGRDGNTIYF
TRBJ1-1	TRBV10-3	.	CAISESDGEAFF